The rows below give T cell receptor beta chains drawn from one sample of a study of early T cells in non-severe SARS-CoV-2 infection. TCRdb used MiXCR to reprocess the 5' RACE reads, holding one entry per CDR3 protein. Among more than 95,000 distinct CDR3 sequences listed, 14% to 15% were seen once. The sample comprised whole blood. All receptors derive from an adult who was a healthcare worker with PCR-confirmed SARS-CoV-2 infection or an uninfected control (not recorded which). CDR3s include the opening cysteine and the closing phenylalanine or tryptophan. Fields, in order: D gene, J gene, V gene, clone size, CDR3 protein, CDR3 DNA. The D gene is left open where the match is weak. Clone size appears in some rows only: once, few, many, or a class for an expanded clone.

NA TRBJ1-1 TRBV12-3/TRBV12-4 few CASSFEVSRNTEAFF TGTGCCAGCAGTTTTGAGGTCAGCCGGAACACTGAAGCTTTCTTT
NA TRBJ2-1 TRBV7-9 NA CASSTFLEQFF TGTGCCAGCAGCACTTTTCTGGAGCAGTTCTTC
TRBD1 TRBJ2-7 TRBV5-1 few CASSPTGETIYEQYF TGCGCCAGCAGCCCGACAGGGGAAACTATCTACGAGCAGTACTTC
NA TRBJ1-4 TRBV20-1 NA CSATGPNEKLFF TGCAGTGCAACCGGCCCCAATGAAAAACTGTTTTTT
NA TRBJ1-1 TRBV7-8 few CASGSRTNTEAFF TGTGCCAGCGGCTCCCGGACGAACACTGAAGCTTTCTTT
NA TRBJ1-1 TRBV2 NA CASSEESTRATEAFF TGTGCCAGCAGCGAGGAAAGTACACGGGCCACTGAAGCTTTCTTT
TRBD2 TRBJ2-7 TRBV30 NA CAWKGGGAHEQYF TGTGCCTGGAAGGGCGGGGGGGCCCACGAGCAGTACTTC
TRBD1 TRBJ1-2 TRBV12-3/TRBV12-4 few CASSYTGTGVVYGYTF TGTGCCAGCAGTTATACCGGGACAGGGGTAGTTTATGGCTACACCTTC
NA TRBJ1-1 TRBV5-4 few CASSPPTGVGTEAFF TGTGCCAGCAGCCCCCCCACCGGGGTAGGCACTGAAGCTTTCTTT
TRBD2 TRBJ2-7 TRBV6-6 few CASSFGSGGAYEQYF TGTGCCAGCAGTTTCGGTAGCGGGGGGGCCTACGAGCAGTACTTC
NA TRBJ2-1 TRBV4-1 few CASSQPRLGGEQFF TGCGCCAGCAGCCAACCACGTCTAGGGGGTGAGCAGTTCTTC
TRBD1 TRBJ1-1 TRBV4-2 NA CASSQGQGDTEAFF TGTGCCAGCAGCCAAGGACAGGGAGACACTGAAGCTTTCTTT
NA TRBJ2-3 TRBV19 many CASGSNPSTDTQYF TGTGCCAGTGGTAGTAATCCTAGCACAGATACGCAGTATTTT
TRBD1 TRBJ2-7 TRBV19 NA CASSNRRGDRASYEQYF TGTGCCAGTAGTAACCGACGGGGAGACAGGGCCTCCTACGAGCAGTACTTC
TRBD2 TRBJ2-1 TRBV3-1 few CASSQDFRPSGFYNEQFF TGTGCCAGCAGCCAAGACTTCCGGCCTAGCGGCTTCTACAATGAGCAGTTCTTC
TRBD1 TRBJ2-1 TRBV20-1 NA CSANRGSNEQFF TGCAGTGCGAACAGGGGTTCTAATGAGCAGTTCTTC
NA TRBJ2-3 TRBV18 NA CASSPDRDTQYF TGTGCCAGCTCACCGGACAGAGATACGCAGTATTTT